The 32 T cell receptor beta chains given below trace back to one sample, sequenced in a study of human T cells and chemical hapten exposure. The time point is: pre-sensitization, week 0. As for treatment: therapeutic diphenylcyclopropenone sensitization with weekly scalp DPC. One entry per CDR3 protein, called by TCRdb with MiXCR from the RACE reads. Of 300,000 to 450,000 distinct CDR3 sequences listed, 5.1% are singletons. The sequences come from whole blood, collected in connection with sensitization to the hapten diphenylcyclopropenone (DPC). The source of these receptors is a woman between 45 and 60 years old with alopecia areata. Some clones in this sample may be carry-over from other donors' samples.

Many counts were recorded for this clonotype. The V gene is TRBV20-1, the J gene TRBJ2-7; TRBD2 is a possible D gene (6 bases). Germline values: CDR1 DFQATT, CDR2 SNEGSKA (reference sequence). The CDR3 has 12 amino acids. V lost 3 bases and J lost 0, with 6 bases in between. The CDR3: CSARRDSYEQYF. The CDR3 DNA reads TGCAGTGCTAGGCGGGACTCCTACGAGCAGTACTTC.

The J gene is TRBJ1-2, the V gene TRBV6-6; D is possibly TRBD1 (5 bases). This CDR3 spans 13 amino acids. Trimming cost V 7 bases and J 4 bases, with 13 bases left between them. The germline V gene encodes CDR1 MNHNY and CDR2 SVGAGI (reference sequence). CDR3 DNA: TGTGCCAGCAACCAGGACAAATTCTATGGCTACACCTTC. It yields the protein CASNQDKFYGYTF.

This clonotype has a handful of counts. The V gene is TRBV27, the J gene TRBJ2-7; the D gene is possibly TRBD1 (5 bases). V was pared by 8 bases and J by 0 bases, with 11 bases between. CDR1 is MNHEY and CDR2 is SMNVEV in the germline V gene (reference sequence). The CDR3 sequence is 13 residues long. The CDR3, as DNA: TGTGCCAGCCTGGGGCGTCACTCCTACGAGCAGTACTTC. Amino acid sequence: CASLGRHSYEQYF.

The rearrangement links TRBV29-1 to TRBJ2-1; the match to TRBD1 covers 10 bases. This CDR3 has 15 amino acids. The germline V gene has CDR1 SQVTM and CDR2 ANQGSEA. Trimming took 1 base from V and 10 from J; bases not matched to a gene: 10. This CDR3 reads CSVEVVDRGPREQFF. The CDR3 nucleotides are TGCAGCGTTGAAGTAGTCGACAGGGGGCCTCGGGAGCAGTTCTTC.

This chain joins TRBV21-1 and TRBJ1-1; TRBD1 is taken as the D call from the table, unchecked against the DNA. TRBV21-1 is a pseudogene locus. The CDR3 length is 15 residues. CDR3 residues: CASSTPDTRGTEAFF. CDR3 nucleotide sequence: TGTGCCAGCAGCACCCCGGACACGCGGGGCACTGAAGCTTTCTTT.

At least ten counts were recorded for this clonotype. The J gene is TRBJ1-5, the V gene TRBV20-1, with TRBD1 as a possible D gene (5 bases). Trimming stripped 0 bases from V and 6 bases from J, with 18 bases between. The CDR3 sequence is 16 residues long. Germline CDR1 reads DFQATT; CDR2 reads SNEGSKA (reference sequence). CDR3 amino acids: CSARDRRGSSFQPQHF. The CDR3 DNA reads TGCAGTGCTAGAGATAGGAGGGGCAGCAGTTTTCAGCCCCAGCATTTT.

This clonotype was observed a handful of times. The chain employs TRBV7-2 and TRBJ2-2; tentative D call: TRBD2 (6 bases). With 7 bases removed from V and 2 bases from J, the gap between germline ends came to 14 bases. The CDR3 sequence is 15 residues long. Germline-derived CDR1 and CDR2 are SGHTA and FQGNSA. CDR3 sequence: CASKVRGGNTGELFF. The CDR3 DNA follows: TGTGCCAGCAAAGTTCGGGGAGGAAACACCGGGGAGCTGTTTTTT.

Turning to this clonotype: A read error is possible here, since a much larger clone lies one base away. CDR3 nucleotides: TGTGCCAGCAGACCCATCCCCGACGGGGCGGACTACGAGCAGTACTTC. Translating it yields CASRPIPDGADYEQYF. This sequence joins TRBV6-5 and TRBJ2-7, with D possibly called TRBD1 or TRBD2 (5 bases each). Germline loops: CDR1 MNHEY, CDR2 SVGAGI. The V end lost 6 bases, the J end lost 3 bases, and 21 bases lay between the germline ends. The CDR3 runs 16 residues.

This clonotype was seen many times. The J gene is TRBJ2-3, the V gene TRBV4-2; 14 bases fit TRBD2. The CDR3 totals 21 residues. Germline CDR1 is LGHNA and CDR2 is YNFKEQ. The V segment lost 1 base and the J segment 3 bases; nucleotides outside the gene matches: 15. The CDR3 bases are TGTGCCAGCAGCCAAGCGCCCGGACTAGCGGGGGGCGGAGGGCAAACAGATACGCAGTATTTT. Protein product: CASSQAPGLAGGGGQTDTQYF.

There are many counts of this clonotype. This sequence joins TRBV30 and TRBJ2-2; D ambiguous. Trimming cost V 3 bases and J 5 bases, with 7 bases left between them. The CDR3 is made up of 12 amino acids. Per the germline V gene, CDR1 is GTSNPN and CDR2 is SVGIG (reference sequence). The DNA for the CDR3 is TGTGCCTGGAGCTTCCGGACCGGGGAGCTGTTTTTT. Protein sequence: CAWSFRTGELFF.

This clonotype was picked up a small number of times. The chain joins TRBV20-1 to TRBJ2-7, with D possibly TRBD2 on 6 matching bases. CDR1 is DFQATT, CDR2 SNEGSKA, per germline (reference sequence). V lost 0 bases, J lost 4 bases, and 13 bases lay in between. The CDR3 runs 14 residues. The CDR3 is CSARDRLAFYEQYF. The CDR3, as DNA: TGCAGTGCTAGAGATCGTCTAGCGTTTTACGAGCAGTACTTC.

The chain is built from TRBV20-1 and TRBJ2-3; 7 nucleotides align to TRBD2. Germline V CDR1 and CDR2: DFQATT, SNEGSKA (reference sequence). CDR3 length: 12 amino acids. The CDR3 bases are TGCAGGGCCTCTTTAGCGGGAGATACGCAGTATTTT. It translates to CRASLAGDTQYF.

V and J are TRBV28 and TRBJ1-1; D not resolved. Per germline, CDR1 MDHEN and CDR2 SYDVKM. The CDR3 spans 16 residues. With 6 bases removed from V and 3 bases from J, the gap between germline ends came to 20 bases. DNA of the CDR3: TGTGCCAGCAGCCCCCCACGGACTCGCAGACACACTGAAGCTTTCTTT. This gives the protein CASSPPRTRRHTEAFF.

This clonotype appeared many times. The chain couples TRBV9 to TRBJ1-1, with D unresolved. V dropped 3 bases and J dropped 4 bases, with 10 bases sitting between them. From germline, CDR1 is SGDLS and CDR2 YYNGEE. CDR3 length: 13 residues. CDR3 bases: TGTGCCAGCAGCGACCGGTATGGCACTGAAGCTTTCTTT. This translates into CASSDRYGTEAFF.

The rearrangement uses TRBV5-1 and TRBJ1-1; no clear D. Germline V CDR1 and CDR2: SGHRS, YFSETQ. CDR3 length equals 13 residues. V lost 5 bases, J lost 2 bases, and 10 bases lay in between. The CDR3 protein is CASRAASNTEAFF. The CDR3 coding sequence is TGCGCCAGCAGGGCAGCCAGTAACACTGAAGCTTTCTTT.

A few counts support this clonotype. The J gene is TRBJ2-1, the V gene TRBV4-3, with 9 bases aligning to TRBD2. Germline V gives CDR1 LGHNA, CDR2 YSLEER. The CDR3 length is 15 residues. The trim removed 0 bases at V and 7 bases at J, leaving 4 bases unmatched. CDR3 sequence reads: CASSQDWLAGNEQFF. In nucleotides, the CDR3 is TGCGCCAGCAGCCAAGATTGGCTAGCGGGGAATGAGCAGTTCTTC.

The J gene is TRBJ2-7, the V gene TRBV6-5, with TRBD1 identical over 7 bases. J lost 0 bases, V lost 8 bases, and 10 bases had no gene match. Germline V CDR1 and CDR2: MNHEY, SVGAGI. The CDR3 length is 15 residues. This chain's CDR3 is CASCWTGQSSYEQYF. CDR3 DNA sequence: TGTGCCAGCTGTTGGACGGGACAGAGCTCCTACGAGCAGTACTTC.

This clonotype showed up just a few times. This chain joins TRBV2 and TRBJ2-1; TRBD2 matches 8 bases. The CDR3 runs to 16 residues. In germline, CDR1 is SNHLY, CDR2 FYNNEI. J gave up 1 base and V 8 bases, and 10 bases lay outside the gene matches. The CDR3 nucleotides are TGTGCCAGCGGGGGGACTAGTAGGGATTCCTACAATGAGCAGTTCTTC. Translating it yields CASGGTSRDSYNEQFF.

This clonotype was counted a few times. This rearrangement joins TRBV5-6 to TRBJ2-2, with D maybe TRBD2 (5 bases). The germline V and J ends were trimmed by 5 bases and 5 bases, with 13 bases remaining between them. CDR1 and CDR2 from the germline V gene are SGHDT and YYEEEE. This CDR3 has 14 amino acids. The CDR3 bases are TGTGCCAGCAGTCGTTTTGGGGAGACCGGGGAGCTGTTTTTT. It specifies CASSRFGETGELFF.

This clonotype appeared many times. The V and J genes are TRBV6-6 and TRBJ1-2, with D perhaps matching TRBD1 (5 bases). With 2 bases removed from V and 1 base from J, the gap between germline ends came to 14 bases. CDR1 is MNHNY and CDR2 is SVGAGI in the germline V gene (reference sequence). The CDR3 extends over 16 amino acids. CDR3 DNA: TGTGCCAGCAGTTACCCGCCGACAGAGTATAACTATGGCTACACCTTC. This translates into CASSYPPTEYNYGYTF.

This clonotype was detected only a few times. The chain carries TRBV29-1 and TRBJ1-1; D is ambiguous. Germline CDR1 and CDR2: SQVTM and ANQGSEA. The length of the CDR3 is 11 residues. V was shortened by 6 bases and J by 5 bases, with 10 bases between the two germline ends. CDR3 nucleotide sequence: TGCAGCGTCGCTAGGGAGACTGAAGCTTTCTTT. It is translated as CSVARETEAFF.

Ten or more counts support this clonotype. The chain combines TRBV12-5 with TRBJ2-2; tentatively, D is TRBD2 (6 bases). CDR1 LGHNT and CDR2 FRNRAP come from the germline V gene. Trimming removed 0 bases from V and 6 bases from J, with 23 bases in between. The CDR3 is 19 amino acids. For the CDR3, the DNA is TGTGCTAGTGGTTTGGTACTGGGGGATAGGCTAGCGCTCCCCGGGGAGCTGTTTTTT. Its translation: CASGLVLGDRLALPGELFF.

This clonotype was detected many times. V and J are TRBV12-3 or TRBV12-4 and TRBJ1-3; weak D call: TRBD1 (5 bases). This CDR3 spans 13 amino acids. V gave up 3 bases and J gave up 2 bases, with 5 bases separating them. CDR3 coding DNA: TGTGCCAGCAGTTTGGGGGCTGGAAACACCATATATTTT. Translated, it gives CASSLGAGNTIYF.

V is TRBV6-5 and J is TRBJ2-7, with D uncertain. The CDR3 runs 11 residues. Trimming stripped 2 bases from V and 7 bases from J, with 6 bases between. Germline-derived CDR1 and CDR2 are MNHEY and SVGAGI. CDR3 bases: TGTGCCAGCAGTTACGGCTGGGAGCAGTACTTC. This gives the protein CASSYGWEQYF.

In its sample, this clonotype was seen many times. The chain has TRBV20-1 and TRBJ2-7; a possible D gene is TRBD1 (6 bases). Trimming left V 6 bases short and J 9 bases short, with 15 bases between. This CDR3 contains 11 residues. CDR1 is DFQATT and CDR2 is SNEGSKA in the germline V gene (reference sequence). CDR3: CSAEQGSGQYF. CDR3 nucleotides: TGCAGTGCGGAACAGGGTTCGGGGCAGTACTTC.

In the case of this clonotype: A far more abundant clone sits one base away, making this likely a read error. The chain carries TRBV5-6 and TRBJ2-7, with D possibly being TRBD1 (5 bases). Germline CDR1 is SGHDT and CDR2 is YYEEEE. The germline V and J ends were trimmed by 4 bases and 3 bases, with 8 bases remaining between them. The CDR3 is 12 amino acids. The CDR3 nucleotides read TGTGCCAGCAGCCCGGACAACTACGAGCAGTACTTC. Its protein is CASSPDNYEQYF.

This clonotype was counted ten times or more. This rearrangement joins TRBV3-1 to TRBJ2-3; D is possibly TRBD2 (6 bases). Deletions cut 1 base from V and 2 bases from J, with 13 bases between. Germline V CDR1 and CDR2: LGHDT, YNNKEL (reference sequence). The CDR3 is 16 residues long. In DNA form, the CDR3 reads TGTGCCAGCAGCCAAGGGGCTAGCGCATACACAGATACGCAGTATTTT. This sequence encodes CASSQGASAYTDTQYF.

The table lists this clonotype with a few counts. In nucleotides, the CDR3 is TGTGCCAGCAGATCTGGCCGCGAGCAGTACTTC. Translating it yields CASRSGREQYF. The chain recombines TRBV27 with TRBJ2-7, with D unresolved. This CDR3 spans 11 amino acids. Germline lookup yields CDR1 MNHEY and CDR2 SMNVEV (reference sequence). V was shortened by 6 bases and J by 6 bases, with 9 bases between the two germline ends.

This clonotype appeared many times. The V and J genes are TRBV10-1 and TRBJ2-3; TRBD2 matches at 11 bases. In germline, CDR1 is WNHNN, CDR2 SYGVQD (reference sequence). This CDR3 comprises 15 residues. Trimming cost V 7 bases and J 4 bases; bases outside gene matches: 7. The CDR3 spells CASKQLAGASDTQYF. In nucleotides, the CDR3 is TGCGCCAGCAAGCAACTAGCGGGGGCTTCAGATACGCAGTATTTT.

The V call is TRBV2, the J call TRBJ1-4; 7 nucleotides agree with TRBD1. The CDR3 is 13 residues long. V lost 8 bases to trimming and J lost 4 bases; unmatched junction nucleotides: 4. Germline V lookup: CDR1 SNHLY, CDR2 FYNNEI. The CDR3, as DNA: TGTGCCAGCCGGGGACAGAGTAATGAAAAACTGTTTTTT. Its protein is CASRGQSNEKLFF.

This clonotype was counted many times. J is TRBJ1-1 and V is TRBV20-1, with 11 bases lining up with TRBD1. Germline CDR1 DFQATT, CDR2 SNEGSKA (reference sequence). With 6 bases clipped from V and 4 bases from J, the junction kept 13 bases outside the gene matches. The CDR3 contains 16 residues. The CDR3, as DNA: TGCAGTGCCGGACCGGGACAGGGGGAGTGGGGCACTGAAGCTTTCTTT. This encodes CSAGPGQGEWGTEAFF.

This clonotype was seen a handful of times. The chain uses TRBV11-2 and TRBJ1-4; possible D gene TRBD1, 6 bases. In germline, CDR1 is SGHAT, CDR2 FQNNGV. This CDR3 is 21 amino acids long. With 3 bases removed from V and 8 bases from J, the gap between germline ends came to 34 bases. The CDR3 sequence is CASSLLSVKYYQDPTGEKLFF. CDR3 sequence (DNA): TGTGCCAGCAGCTTGCTTAGTGTAAAGTACTACCAGGACCCAACAGGGGAAAAACTGTTTTTT.